The 21 T cell receptor beta chains in this list originate from one sample, sequenced in a study of blood T cell repertoires in COVID-19 (dated by TCRdb to the early 2020s). The library was built by means of the immunoSEQ multiplex PCR assay. In its TCRdb copy, this immuneACCESS table keeps in-frame sequences only and misses some clones. Where compared with another copy, unresolved V genes explain less than half of these, and the others have no known cause. The sample data list a few hundred thousand clones, and over 75% of these were observed just once. Under 3% of the sample goes to the ten largest clones. Input material: PBMCs or T cells enriched from blood (not recorded which). These receptors were collected from a woman younger than 45 who had recovered from COVID-19.

The V gene is TRBV5-1, the J gene TRBJ2-1; D is ambiguous. Germline assignment: CDR1 SGHRS and CDR2 YFSETQ. The V and J ends lost 1 base and 3 bases respectively, with 8 bases between them. This CDR3 contains 14 residues. CDR3 nucleotides: TGCGCCAGCAGCTTGTCGGTGGTCTACAATGAGCAGTTCTTC. This gives the protein CASSLSVVYNEQFF.

J is TRBJ1-1 and V is TRBV11-3; 11 bases align to TRBD1. Germline CDR1 reads SGHNT; CDR2 reads YENEEA. This CDR3 spans 13 amino acids. V trimming: 3 bases; J trimming: 11 bases; junction bases outside the gene matches: 5. CDR3 sequence (DNA): TGTGCCAGCAGCTTCCGGACAGGGGGCATGGCTTTCTTT. Amino acids: CASSFRTGGMAFF.

This chain joins TRBV19 and TRBJ1-1; D not resolved. CDR1 and CDR2 from the germline V gene are LNHDA and SQIVND (reference sequence). CDR3 length: 13 residues. Between the trimmed V and J ends, which lost 4 bases and 10 bases, there was a span of 16 bases. CDR3 sequence reads: CASSTAVSVGAFF. The CDR3 nucleotides are TGTGCCAGTAGTACGGCAGTTAGCGTCGGAGCTTTCTTT.

The rearrangement uses TRBV28 and TRBJ2-5; 7 nucleotides align to TRBD1. This CDR3 has 13 amino acids. Trimming removed 11 bases from V and 1 base from J; junction bases left unmatched: 7. CDR1 and CDR2 from the germline V gene are MDHEN and SYDVKM. CDR3 in amino acids: CAWAGDSQETQYF. CDR3 bases: TGTGCCTGGGCCGGGGACAGCCAAGAGACCCAGTACTTC.

The chain links TRBV7-9 to TRBJ2-7; TRBD1 matches 8 bases. Germline V gene sequence: CDR1 SEHNR, CDR2 FQNEAQ (reference sequence). This CDR3 comprises 16 residues. V lost 1 base to trimming and J lost 6 bases; unmatched junction nucleotides: 11. The CDR3 DNA reads TGTGCCAGCAGCTTAGGGCCCGTAGGACAGGGAGGCGAGCAGTACTTC. Encoded protein: CASSLGPVGQGGEQYF.

This sequence joins TRBV4-2 and TRBJ1-2; D ambiguous. CDR1 LGHNA and CDR2 YNFKEQ come from the germline V gene. The CDR3 loop spans 15 amino acids. V shed 2 bases and J shed 0 bases, with 10 bases lying between them. CDR3 in DNA: TGTGCCAGCAGCCAATATCTGTCCTCTAACTATGGCTACACCTTC. Protein: CASSQYLSSNYGYTF.

This rearrangement joins TRBV28 to TRBJ1-6; 8 bases agree with TRBD1. In germline, CDR1 is MDHEN, CDR2 SYDVKM. V gave up 7 bases and J gave up 9 bases; unmatched junction bases: 8. CDR3 size: 14 residues. This CDR3 is CASTPGQEVSPLHF. The CDR3 DNA sequence: TGTGCCAGCACCCCGGGACAGGAGGTTTCACCCCTCCACTTT.

The rearrangement uses TRBV2 and TRBJ1-4; 9 bases align to TRBD1. CDR3 length equals 14 residues. The V segment lost 6 bases and the J segment 8 bases; nucleotides outside the gene matches: 7. Germline loops: CDR1 SNHLY, CDR2 FYNNEI. The CDR3 reads CASRLQGAGEKLFF. CDR3 coding DNA: TGTGCCAGCAGATTACAGGGGGCCGGAGAAAAACTGTTTTTT.

The chain employs TRBV28 and TRBJ2-1, with D maybe TRBD1 (6 bases). V gave up 4 bases and J gave up 6 bases, with 16 bases separating them. This CDR3 spans 15 amino acids. CDR1 and CDR2 from the germline V gene are MDHEN and SYDVKM. The CDR3, as DNA: TGTGCCAGCAGTTCAACAGGGTCCTCAAGCAATGAGCAGTTCTTC. This translates into CASSSTGSSSNEQFF. Full variable domain (missing parts from reference TRBV28 and TRBJ2-1): DVKVTQSSRYLVKRTGEKVFLECVQDMDHENMFWYRQDPGLGLRLIYFSYDVKMKEKGDIPEGYSVSREKKERFSLILESASTNQTSMYLCASSSTGSSSNEQFFGPGTRLTVL.

The rearrangement uses TRBV9 and TRBJ1-6; tentative D call: TRBD1 (6 bases). The CDR3 is made up of 14 amino acids. Trimming pared 4 bases from V and 5 bases from J, leaving 10 bases between. Germline assignment: CDR1 SGDLS and CDR2 YYNGEE. CDR3 nucleotide sequence: TGTGCCAGCAGCACCAGGACAGATAATTCACCCCTCCACTTT. It encodes CASSTRTDNSPLHF.

The V gene is TRBV28, the J gene TRBJ1-4; no clear D. Germline CDR1 reads MDHEN; CDR2 reads SYDVKM. CDR3 length: 14 amino acids. The germline V and J ends were trimmed by 4 bases and 8 bases, with 14 bases remaining between them. The CDR3 protein is CASSSSASEEKLFF. In nucleotides, the CDR3 is TGTGCCAGCAGTTCGAGCGCTAGCGAGGAAAAACTGTTTTTT.

The rearrangement joins TRBV6-5 to TRBJ1-1; D is ambiguous. Between the trimmed V and J ends, which lost 6 bases and 4 bases, there was a span of 9 bases. The CDR3 has 12 amino acids. Germline-derived CDR1 and CDR2 are MNHEY and SVGAGI. CDR3 residues: CASRAGSTEAFF. The DNA for the CDR3 is TGTGCCAGCAGAGCGGGATCCACTGAAGCTTTCTTT.

The chain couples TRBV9 to TRBJ2-1; the D gene is possibly TRBD2 (6 bases). There are 16 residues in the CDR3. Germline CDR1 SGDLS, CDR2 YYNGEE. Trimming pared 0 bases from V and 3 bases from J, leaving 13 bases between. The CDR3 here is CASSVVASVYYNEQFF. The CDR3 DNA is TGTGCCAGCAGCGTAGTCGCTAGCGTATACTACAATGAGCAGTTCTTC.

As regards this clone: An end of the junction differs from the germline gene, which may be a read error. The genes are TRBV11-2 and TRBJ2-7, with 8 bases fitting TRBD2. Germline CDR1 and CDR2: SGHAT and FQNNGV. There are 15 residues in the CDR3. The DNA for the CDR3 is TGTGCCAGCAGCTTAACGGGAGGGCCCTCCCACGAGCAGTACTTC. Protein product: CASSLTGGPSHEQYF.

The J gene is TRBJ2-1, the V gene TRBV7-6; 11 bases agree with TRBD2. The V segment lost 5 bases and the J segment 5 bases; nucleotides outside the gene matches: 11. The CDR3 spans 17 residues. The germline V gene has CDR1 SGHVS and CDR2 FNYEAQ. The CDR3 coding sequence is TGTGCCAGCAGCCAACTAGCGGGAGTAGGGGGGGACAATGAGCAGTTCTTC. This translates into CASSQLAGVGGDNEQFF.

This rearrangement joins TRBV6-5 to TRBJ1-6; D remains unclear. Looked up from germline, CDR1 is MNHEY and CDR2 is SVGAGI. The CDR3 contains 14 residues. The V end was cut by 8 bases, the J end by 0 bases, with 8 bases between. This CDR3 is CASSGSSYNSPLHF. CDR3 in DNA: TGTGCCAGCTCTGGGAGCTCCTATAATTCACCCCTCCACTTT.

This clone was seen just once. The J gene is TRBJ2-7, the V gene TRBV7-2; TRBD2 aligns across 8 bases. J gave up 2 bases and V 5 bases, and 8 bases lay outside the gene matches. Germline-derived CDR1 and CDR2 are SGHTA and FQGNSA. This CDR3 is built from 15 residues. CDR3 amino acids: CASSLRGGFTYEQYF. The CDR3 DNA sequence: TGTGCCAGCAGCCTCCGGGGGGGGTTTACCTACGAGCAGTACTTC.

The chain carries TRBV19 and TRBJ2-7; 10 nucleotides align to TRBD2. The CDR3 covers 16 residues. V was clipped by 2 bases and J by 5 bases; unmatched bases: 9. CDR1 and CDR2 (germline): LNHDA, SQIVND (reference sequence). CDR3 in amino acids: CASSISWSGGANEQYF. In DNA, the CDR3 is TGTGCCAGTAGTATATCGTGGAGCGGGGGGGCTAACGAGCAGTACTTC.

This clone turned up a few times. V gene TRBV7-2 combines with J gene TRBJ2-1; 8 bases are a match to TRBD2. CDR3 length: 16 amino acids. V dropped 5 bases and J dropped 4; count of bases not matched to a gene: 10. The V gene's germline CDR1 is SGHTA and CDR2 FQGNSA. In nucleotides, the CDR3 is TGTGCCAGCAGCCCCGGGGGCGCGGGGGGTTACAATGAGCAGTTCTTC. This encodes CASSPGGAGGYNEQFF.

The V gene is TRBV15, the J gene TRBJ1-4; TRBD1 matches 7 bases. Germline trimming cut 2 bases from V and 3 bases from J; bases unmatched to any gene: 6. This CDR3 is built from 16 residues. Germline V gives CDR1 LNHNV, CDR2 YYDKDF (reference sequence). In DNA form, the CDR3 reads TGTGCCACCAGCAGATTAGGGGGGACAGCTAATGAAAAACTGTTTTTT. Protein: CATSRLGGTANEKLFF.

The rearrangement joins TRBV7-9 to TRBJ1-4, with 7 bases that match TRBD1. The CDR3 runs to 14 residues. The germline V gene encodes CDR1 SEHNR and CDR2 FQNEAQ (reference sequence). The V and J ends lost 5 bases and 4 bases, in that order; junction bases with no gene match: 4. The CDR3 protein is CASSPRGVNEKLFF. The CDR3 bases are TGTGCCAGCAGCCCCAGGGGGGTTAATGAAAAACTGTTTTTT.